This TCR beta chain originates from a study of response to subunit inactivated influenza vaccine. In TCRdb, the RT-PCR reads were re-called with MiXCR into one record per CDR3 protein. Of 150,000 or so distinct CDR3 sequences in the sample, about 10% were seen once. This clonotype appeared many times. CDR1 MNHEY and CDR2 SMNVEV come from the germline V gene (reference sequence). The ends were cut back, 5 bases at V and 2 bases at J, with 13 bases in the middle. CDR3 size: 14 residues. The sequences come from CD8+ T cells sorted from PBMCs, collected less than 30 months after vaccination. The TCR originated in a man between 50 and 70 years old who received an inactivated influenza vaccine. V and J are TRBV27 and TRBJ2-7; D is possibly TRBD1 or TRBD2 (6 bases each). The CDR3 loop reads CASSADGGPYEQYF. CDR3 in DNA: TGTGCCAGCAGTGCAGATGGGGGGCCCTACGAGCAGTACTTC.